The rows below give T cell receptor beta chains drawn from one sample of a study of blood T cells in healthy people across ages. TCRdb re-derived calls from the 5' RACE reads in MiXCR, one entry per CDR3 protein. The sample records around 500,000 distinct CDR3 sequences, around 48% being singletons. Sequencing was performed on blood. These receptors came from an elderly man in good health. CDR3s include the opening cysteine and the closing phenylalanine or tryptophan. The D gene is left open where the match is weak. Clone sizes are given selectively: once, few, many, or a class where the clone is expanded.

clone_size j_call cdr3_length d_call v_call cdr3_aa cdr3_nt
few TRBJ2-3 13 NA TRBV5-6 CASYIRATDTQYF TGTGCCAGCTACATCCGGGCGACAGATACGCAGTATTTT
NA TRBJ1-4 12 NA TRBV20-1 CSARTVDEKLFF TGCAGTGCTCGGACGGTAGATGAAAAACTGTTTTTT
NA TRBJ2-2 17 NA TRBV12-3/TRBV12-4 CASSFGRTDANTGELFF TGTGCCAGCAGTTTCGGCAGGACAGACGCGAACACCGGGGAGCTGTTTTTT
NA TRBJ2-3 13 NA TRBV7-8 CASSLATGNTQYF TGTGCCAGCAGCTTAGCGACGGGGAATACGCAGTATTTT
NA TRBJ1-2 15 NA TRBV2 CASSGTDRANYGYTF TGTGCCAGCAGCGGGACGGACAGAGCTAACTATGGCTACACCTTC
NA TRBJ1-4 16 NA TRBV12-3/TRBV12-4 CASSDMTGLGTEKLFF TGTGCCAGCAGCGATATGACAGGTTTGGGAACGGAAAAACTGTTTTTT
NA TRBJ2-5 13 NA TRBV5-1 CASSLEQQETQYF TGCGCCAGCAGCTTGGAACAGCAAGAGACCCAGTACTTC
NA TRBJ2-2 16 NA TRBV4-3 CASSQVQRPRTGELFF TGCGCCAGCAGCCAAGTCCAGCGGCCGCGCACCGGGGAGCTGTTTTTT
NA TRBJ2-2 15 NA TRBV29-1 CSVARGGSDTGELFF TGCAGCGTTGCAAGAGGGGGGTCGGACACCGGGGAGCTGTTTTTT
NA TRBJ2-7 14 TRBD2 TRBV20-1 CSAVERGVPYEQYF TGCAGTGCGGTAGAGCGGGGGGTCCCCTACGAGCAGTACTTC
NA TRBJ2-7 13 NA TRBV20-1 CSARDIGLGEQYF TGCAGTGCTAGAGATATCGGGTTGGGCGAGCAGTACTTC
NA TRBJ2-7 18 NA TRBV10-3 CAISVTSKSLALNYEQYF TGTGCCATCAGTGTTACCTCCAAGTCGCTAGCGCTAAACTACGAGCAGTACTTC
NA TRBJ2-5 16 NA TRBV6-1 CASSEGLEGGQETQYF TGTGCCAGCAGTGAAGGTTTGGAGGGTGGGCAAGAGACCCAGTACTTC
NA TRBJ1-2 13 TRBD1 TRBV3-1 CASRPTGSYGYTF TGTGCCAGCAGACCGACAGGGTCCTATGGCTACACCTTC
NA TRBJ1-2 14 NA TRBV7-2 CASQPGGNNYGYTF TGTGCCTCTCAGCCCGGGGGTAATAACTATGGCTACACCTTC
NA TRBJ1-1 15 NA TRBV28 CASTGPGSMNTEAFF TGTGCCAGCACCGGACCGGGATCTATGAACACTGAAGCTTTCTTT